This T cell receptor (beta chain) emerged from a study of T cells in localized non-small cell lung cancer (dated by TCRdb to the early 2020s). For context, the study as a whole: The study analyzed T cell repertoires of hundreds of early-stage NSCLC patients, comparing tumors and uninvolved tumor-adjacent lungs. The cohort consisted of a few hundred treatment-naive NSCLC patients whose localized lung tumors had been resected. Of the NSCLC patients, about 130 were male and 107 were female, and the mean age was roughly 61 years. The paper's findings and limits, for the study overall: Longer overall survival was associated with higher T cell density in blood, whereas shorter survival was associated with higher clonality in adjacent lung. Because multi-region tumor sequencing was not done, intratumor heterogeneity could not be ruled out. Because of the exploratory design, TCR variables were selected using unadjusted p-values without false-discovery rate correction. The highest T cell clonality was observed in uninvolved tumor-adjacent lung, where clonality exceeded that of tumor, suggesting that antigenic responses were more focused in uninvolved tumor-adjacent lung. A median of 57 of the top 100 tumor clones turned up in the paired uninvolved adjacent lung, and about 28 of those clones also ranked among the top 100 of that same adjacent lung.

TCR beta CDR3 regions were sequenced from DNA using the immunoSEQ Assay. The authors' analysis ran thus. T cell density was computed as TCR beta template counts normalized to usable DNA estimated by amplifying housekeeping genes. The preseqR package was used to estimate richness by extrapolating to 400,000 templates for PBMC samples and to 120,000 templates for tissue samples. Clonality was taken to be one minus Pielou's evenness. Tissue-enriched TCRs were identified through differential abundance testing performed on productive amino-acid clonotypes, with a minimum total count of 5 and an alpha of 0.1. The Jaccard Index and the Morisita Overlap Index were used to measure how much the repertoires overlapped between compartments. TCR beta CDR3s were clustered by GLIPH together with public tetramer-defined viral CDR3s, and at least three viral sequences plus V-gene enrichment were required for viral motifs. Imported from immuneACCESS, the table was reduced by TCRdb to in-frame sequences with V and J called. These copies leave out some clones; in studies compared against another copy, an unresolved V gene accounts for under half, and the cause of the remainder is not known. V and J calls and clone size come straight from that table; D and trimming were deduced from the DNA. Across this sample there are 50,000 to 75,000 clones, with 70% to 90% seen only once. The top ten clonotypes cover 22% of the sample.

About this clone itself: Its antigen specificity is not known. Qualities for individual bases were not recorded, and no much larger clone is one base off.

At diagnosis, tumor, uninvolved tumor-adjacent lung and peripheral blood were collected and then preserved as a mix of FFPE and fresh-frozen material. For TCR repertoire profiling, the blood samples were analyzed as peripheral blood mononuclear cells. The CDR3 numbers 18 residues from cysteine through phenylalanine. Of all the DNA, just the CDR3 is kept, 54 bases in frame from base 1. From V the trimming removes 2 bases and from J it removes 1 base, while the gene matches leave 3 bases of the junction unaccounted for. Based on the germline V gene, the CDR1 and CDR2 sequences are MRHNA and SNTAGT. The rearranged chain carries TRBV6-4 and TRBJ2-2; a stretch of 14 junction bases matches TRBD2. This sequence originates from a man aged 35-69 years with stage I squamous cell lung carcinoma. Sequences were derived from peripheral blood, sampled before any cancer treatment. The sequence in DNA is TGTGCCAGCAGTGACGGACTAGCGGGAGGTGGGAACACCGGGGAGCTGTTTTTT. Its translation reads: CASSDGLAGGGNTGELFF.